This T cell receptor beta chain was identified during a study of blood T cell repertoires in COVID-19. The V gene lost 3 bases and the J gene lost 5 bases, with 14 bases spanning the gap. Per germline, CDR1 KGHSH and CDR2 LQKENI. The CDR3 is 16 residues long. Libraries were prepared by immunoSEQ multiplex PCR; TCRdb keeps only in-frame clonotypes and omits some of them. The repertoire holds 150,000 to 200,000 clones, with approximately 84% as singletons. V is TRBV18 and J is TRBJ1-6, with D hard to call. The sequencing input was PBMCs or T cells enriched from blood (not recorded which). The sequence came from a man aged 40-55 years who had recovered from COVID-19. The CDR3 DNA follows: TGTGCCAGCTCACCGGAGAGGATCGAGAATAATTCACCCCTCCACTTT. Amino acids: CASSPERIENNSPLHF.